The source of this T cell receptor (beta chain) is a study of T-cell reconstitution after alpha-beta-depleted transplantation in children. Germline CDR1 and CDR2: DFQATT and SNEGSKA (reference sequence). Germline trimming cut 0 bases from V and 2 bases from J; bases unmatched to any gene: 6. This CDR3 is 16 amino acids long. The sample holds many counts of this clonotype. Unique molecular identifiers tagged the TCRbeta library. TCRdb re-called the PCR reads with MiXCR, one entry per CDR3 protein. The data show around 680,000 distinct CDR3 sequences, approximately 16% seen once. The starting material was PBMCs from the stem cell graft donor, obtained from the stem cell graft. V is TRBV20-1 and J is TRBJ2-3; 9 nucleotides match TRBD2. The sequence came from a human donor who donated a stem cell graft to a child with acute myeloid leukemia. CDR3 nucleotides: TGCAGTGCTAGAGATCAGGCTAGCGGGGCCACAGATACGCAGTATTTT. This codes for CSARDQASGATDTQYF.